This TCR beta chain was recorded in a study of cytomegalovirus exposure and HLA in healthy donors. The study's findings and limits: A list of 164 TCR beta chains associated with cytomegalovirus was given.

Primers: 60 Vbeta forward and 13 Jbeta reverse. Using immunoSEQ multiplex PCR, the repertoire was profiled, and TCRdb retains in-frame clones only, with some absent. The table shows just over 150,000 clones, with about 85% occurring only once. Germline trimming cut 3 bases from V and 3 bases from J; bases unmatched to any gene: 6. The CDR3 contains 16 residues. Germline lookup yields CDR1 SEHNR and CDR2 FQNEAQ (reference sequence). A single count supports this clone. Antigen specificity is unknown. Sequencing used PBMCs. This chain connects TRBV7-9 to TRBJ2-3; 10 nucleotides line up with TRBD2. The receptor comes from a male donor in good health and CMV-seropositive. This chain's CDR3 is CASSFSSGSGTDTQYF. The CDR3 DNA is TGTGCCAGCAGCTTCTCTAGCGGGAGTGGGACAGATACGCAGTATTTT.